This TCR beta chain was documented in a study of blood T cell repertoires in COVID-19. Across the study: The United States, Italy and Spain were the sources of the acute and convalescent COVID-19 samples. The cDNA or gDNA used as material had been derived from T cells, B-cell-depleted T cells, or PBMCs.

The ends lost 3 bases at V and 2 bases at J; junction bases unmatched: 16. Germline V lookup: CDR1 LNHDA, CDR2 SQIVND (reference sequence). There are 19 residues in the CDR3. Authors' processing steps: For nucleated cells, counts were estimated from reference gene primer amplification. The repertoire was sequenced with immunoSEQ multiplex PCR; TCRdb's copy has only in-frame clones and lacks some. That table gives V, J and clone size, and the DNA gave D and trimming. Seen here are 25,000 or so clones, roughly 90% observed once, and the top ten hold roughly 19%. The sequence was obtained from a human donor with acute or convalescent COVID-19. The donor label of this sample is uncertain. The genes are TRBV19 and TRBJ2-3, with 8 bases matching TRBD1. Sequenced input: peripheral blood. The CDR3 region is CASSMEGRWAGGPTDTQYF. The CDR3 DNA sequence: TGTGCCAGTAGTATGGAGGGCAGGTGGGCAGGGGGCCCCACAGATACGCAGTATTTT.